The 14 T cell receptor beta chains below were found in one sample sequenced in a study of cytomegalovirus exposure and HLA in healthy donors. Repertoires were generated with immunoSEQ multiplex PCR, while TCRdb's copy carries only in-frame clones and drops some. Among over 45,000 clones listed, 85% to 95% were seen once. Material: PBMCs. The origin of the receptors is a man younger than 35 in good health and CMV-seronegative.

The gene calls are TRBV29-1 and TRBJ2-3; 7 positions agree with TRBD1. The CDR3 runs to 13 residues. The V gene's germline CDR1 is SQVTM and CDR2 ANQGSEA. V was pared by 4 bases and J by 2 bases, with 3 bases of the junction left unmatched. The DNA for the CDR3 is TGCAGCGTTGGACAGGGATTCACAGATACGCAGTATTTT. This translates into CSVGQGFTDTQYF.

The chain carries TRBV4-3 and TRBJ1-2, with TRBD1 matching over 7 bases. Germline V gene sequence: CDR1 LGHNA, CDR2 YSLEER. This CDR3 is built from 11 residues. Trimming cost V 6 bases and J 13 bases; bases outside gene matches: 8. DNA for the CDR3: TGCGCCAGCAGAGGACAGGCGGCAGCCACCTTC. Protein product: CASRGQAAATF.

A remark on this clone: The same CDR3 can be traced to other DNA sequences in this sample. The gene calls are TRBV7-2 and TRBJ2-7, with 10 bases aligning to TRBD2. The CDR3 extends over 14 amino acids. The germline V gene has CDR1 SGHTA and CDR2 FQGNSA. The trim removed 5 bases at V and 2 bases at J, leaving 3 bases unmatched. For the CDR3, the DNA is TGTGCCAGCAGCCGGACTAGCGGCCCCTACGAGCAGTACTTC. It is translated as CASSRTSGPYEQYF.

This chain uses TRBV5-8 with TRBJ2-3; D not certain. This CDR3 contains 12 residues. V lost 4 bases and J lost 6, with 9 bases in between. CDR1 is SGHTS, CDR2 YDEGEE, per germline. The CDR3 is CASSVSLDTQYF. CDR3 nucleotide sequence: TGTGCCAGCAGCGTCTCTTTGGATACGCAGTATTTT. The complete variable domain, with remaining parts taken from reference TRBV5-8 and TRBJ2-3, reads EAGVTQSPTHLIKTRGQQATLRCSPISGHTSVYWYQQALGLGLQFLLWYDEGEERNRGNFPPRFSGRQFPNYSSELNVNALELEDSALYLCASSVSLDTQYFGPGTRLTVL.

The chain links TRBV4-3 to TRBJ2-3; D is perhaps TRBD2 (6 bases). The CDR3 spans 15 residues. CDR1 and CDR2 (germline): LGHNA, YSLEER. V was cut by 4 bases and J by 5 bases, with 16 bases left in between. CDR3 loop: CASSPRGGALDTQYF. The DNA of the CDR3 is TGCGCCAGCAGCCCCCGGGGCGGGGCGTTAGATACGCAGTATTTT.

This clone occurred once. The chain couples TRBV4-2 to TRBJ2-7; 8 bases match TRBD2. Looked up from germline, CDR1 is LGHNA and CDR2 is YNFKEQ. V was clipped by 0 bases and J by 1 base; unmatched bases: 17. This CDR3 has 20 residues. The CDR3 spells CASSQDGVRASGQTSYEQYF. The DNA of the CDR3 is TGTGCCAGCAGCCAAGATGGTGTTCGGGCTAGCGGGCAAACATCCTACGAGCAGTACTTC.

This chain connects TRBV6-1 to TRBJ2-1; the D gene is possibly TRBD1 (6 bases). The CDR3 is 17 residues long. V gave up 0 bases and J gave up 7 bases, with 19 bases separating them. The germline CDR1 and CDR2 sequences are MNHNS and SASEGT. The CDR3 DNA follows: TGTGCCAGCAGTGAAGCGTATGGTCAGGGGAGTCGGAATGAGCAGTTCTTC. This sequence encodes CASSEAYGQGSRNEQFF.

This chain connects TRBV28 to TRBJ1-5, with 9 bases aligning to TRBD1. V shed 6 bases, J shed 0 bases, and the junction held 12 bases outside the gene matches. CDR1 MDHEN and CDR2 SYDVKM come from the germline V gene. The CDR3 totals 18 residues. The CDR3 coding sequence is TGTGCCAGCAGCCCTACCGGACAGGGGATCATTAGCAATCAGCCCCAGCATTTT. This sequence encodes CASSPTGQGIISNQPQHF.

This chain connects TRBV6-1 to TRBJ2-7; TRBD1 is a possible D gene (6 bases). The V end was cut by 4 bases, the J end by 2 bases, with 12 bases between. Germline lookup yields CDR1 MNHNS and CDR2 SASEGT. The CDR3 has 14 amino acids. CDR3: CASSVLGATYEQYF. As DNA, the CDR3 is TGTGCCAGCAGTGTCCTGGGGGCGACCTACGAGCAGTACTTC.

The CDR3 loop reads CASSLGLAGAHEQYF. CDR3 coding DNA: TGTGCCAGCAGCTTAGGGCTAGCGGGAGCCCACGAGCAGTACTTC. The chain has TRBV7-8 and TRBJ2-7; 10 bases fit TRBD2. The CDR3 covers 15 residues. CDR1 is SGHVS and CDR2 is FQNEAQ in the germline V gene. V lost 1 base to trimming and J lost 5 bases; unmatched junction nucleotides: 5.

V is TRBV28 and J is TRBJ2-7; TRBD2 matches 13 bases. Germline trimming cut 3 bases from V and 1 base from J; bases unmatched to any gene: 6. The CDR3 length is 17 residues. Per the germline V gene, CDR1 is MDHEN and CDR2 is SYDVKM. The CDR3 here is CASSLLLAGGLSYEQYF. The CDR3 DNA reads TGTGCCAGCAGTTTGCTACTAGCGGGAGGGCTGTCCTACGAGCAGTACTTC.

The chain couples TRBV19 to TRBJ2-3; TRBD1 matches 8 bases. Germline V gene lookup returns CDR1 LNHDA and CDR2 SQIVND (reference sequence). This CDR3 has 15 amino acids. The V gene end was trimmed by 2 bases and the J gene end by 4 bases; junction bases not matched to a gene: 5. Here the CDR3 reads CASSISQGAADTQYF. The CDR3 region has the DNA TGTGCCAGTAGTATAAGCCAGGGGGCCGCAGATACGCAGTATTTT.

The chain combines TRBV7-2 with TRBJ1-1; 11 positions agree with TRBD1. Germline values: CDR1 SGHTA, CDR2 FQGNSA. There are 17 residues in the CDR3. The trim removed 4 bases at V and 0 bases at J, leaving 7 bases unmatched. CDR3 sequence: CASSSRDRGGMNTEAFF. In DNA form, the CDR3 reads TGTGCCAGCAGCTCCAGGGACAGGGGGGGAATGAACACTGAAGCTTTCTTT.

This rearrangement joins TRBV27 to TRBJ2-7; the match to TRBD1 covers 10 bases. The CDR3 length is 16 residues. CDR1 MNHEY and CDR2 SMNVEV come from the germline V gene (reference sequence). Unmatched junction bases numbered 9, after V lost 5 bases and J lost 2 bases. CDR3 coding DNA: TGTGCCAGCAGTGCCGGGGGACAGGGGAAGCCCTACGAGCAGTACTTC. It encodes CASSAGGQGKPYEQYF.